These T cell receptor beta chains were read from a single sample in a study of shared clonotypes between healthy human individuals. Assay: immunoSEQ multiplex PCR; the TCRdb copy retains only in-frame clones and omits some. Of millions of clones in the sample, about 95% are singletons; the top ten hold around 1.1%. The source material was naive CD8+ T cells sorted from blood. The receptors originated from a man aged 18-30 years in good health. Both conserved end residues are part of each CDR3. A D gene is named only where the DNA matches it firmly. Clone size, where shown, is once, few, many, or a class for clones that have expanded.

D: NA
V: TRBV4-1
J: TRBJ1-1
size: NA
length: 15
CDR3: CASSQAPQGNTEAFF
DNA: TGCGCCAGCAGCCAAGCCCCTCAGGGGAACACTGAAGCTTTCTTT

D: NA
V: TRBV29-1
J: TRBJ2-7
size: NA
length: 14
CDR3: CSAFFRESPYEQYF
DNA: TGCAGCGCCTTTTTTCGGGAGAGTCCCTACGAGCAGTACTTC

D: NA
V: TRBV4-1
J: TRBJ2-5
size: NA
length: 12
CDR3: CASSQDPGTQYF
DNA: TGCGCCAGCAGCCAAGATCCCGGAACCCAGTACTTC

D: NA
V: TRBV28
J: TRBJ2-2
size: NA
length: 18
CDR3: CASSFSLPDSSNTGELFF
DNA: TGTGCCAGCAGTTTCTCCCTCCCGGACAGCTCGAACACCGGGGAGCTGTTTTTT

D: TRBD2
V: TRBV27
J: TRBJ2-5
size: NA
length: 15
CDR3: CASSYRPGGQETQYF
DNA: TGTGCCAGCAGTTACCGCCCGGGAGGACAAGAGACCCAGTACTTC

D: NA
V: TRBV7-9
J: TRBJ1-1
size: NA
length: 13
CDR3: CASTPSRDTEAFF
DNA: TGTGCCAGCACCCCCAGCAGGGACACTGAAGCTTTCTTT

D: NA
V: TRBV5-4
J: TRBJ2-5
size: NA
length: 11
CDR3: CASSSATGQYF
DNA: TGTGCCAGCAGCTCCGCTACGGGCCAGTACTTC

D: NA
V: TRBV29-1
J: TRBJ1-6
size: NA
length: 17
CDR3: CSVEVTQGPKPDSPLHF
DNA: TGCAGCGTTGAAGTAACTCAGGGGCCTAAACCGGATTCACCCCTCCACTTT

D: NA
V: TRBV25-1
J: TRBJ1-2
size: NA
length: 16
CDR3: CASSDSTGTAIEGYTF
DNA: TGTGCCAGCAGTGACTCTACTGGGACTGCGATTGAAGGCTACACCTTC

D: TRBD1
V: TRBV4-1
J: TRBJ1-3
size: NA
length: 17
CDR3: CASSYGPGGASGNTIYF
DNA: TGCGCCAGCAGCTACGGCCCAGGGGGCGCATCTGGAAACACCATATATTTT

D: NA
V: TRBV28
J: TRBJ1-1
size: NA
length: 15
CDR3: CASSLAREGETEAFF
DNA: TGTGCCAGCAGTTTAGCCAGGGAAGGGGAGACTGAAGCTTTCTTT

D: NA
V: TRBV7-2
J: TRBJ1-2
size: NA
length: 12
CDR3: CASSSRDYGYTF
DNA: TGTGCCAGCAGCTCCAGAGACTATGGCTACACCTTC

D: TRBD2
V: TRBV11-2
J: TRBJ2-7
size: NA
length: 15
CDR3: CASSLVAGGNYEQYF
DNA: TGTGCCAGCAGCTTGGTAGCGGGAGGGAACTACGAGCAGTACTTC

D: NA
V: TRBV27
J: TRBJ2-5
size: NA
length: 14
CDR3: CASSLGEGTETQYF
DNA: TGTGCCAGCAGTTTGGGGGAAGGGACGGAGACCCAGTACTTC

D: TRBD2
V: TRBV7-9
J: TRBJ2-1
size: NA
length: 16
CDR3: CASSSGLAGGWDEQFF
DNA: TGTGCCAGCAGCTCCGGACTAGCGGGAGGGTGGGATGAGCAGTTCTTC

D: NA
V: TRBV5-6
J: TRBJ1-2
size: NA
length: 13
CDR3: CASSPPGVYGYTF
DNA: TGTGCCAGCAGCCCCCCGGGTGTTTATGGCTACACCTTC

D: NA
V: TRBV6-5
J: TRBJ1-6
size: NA
length: 16
CDR3: CASSLQGALNNSPLHF
DNA: TGTGCCAGCAGTTTACAGGGAGCCCTAAATAATTCACCCCTCCACTTT

D: TRBD2
V: TRBV7-9
J: TRBJ2-1
size: NA
length: 16
CDR3: CASRPLAGGFYNEQFF
DNA: TGTGCCAGCAGACCCCTAGCGGGGGGGTTTTACAATGAGCAGTTCTTC

D: NA
V: TRBV6-5
J: TRBJ1-2
size: NA
length: 14
CDR3: CASSPHYLDPGYTF
DNA: TGTGCCAGCAGTCCTCATTACCTCGACCCTGGCTACACCTTC

D: NA
V: TRBV27
J: TRBJ2-7
size: NA
length: 13
CDR3: CASSLALSYEQYF
DNA: TGTGCCAGCAGTTTGGCCCTCTCCTACGAGCAGTACTTC

D: NA
V: TRBV6-6
J: TRBJ1-2
size: NA
length: 14
CDR3: CASSAIGGPNGYTF
DNA: TGTGCCAGCAGTGCGATCGGAGGGCCCAATGGCTACACCTTC

D: NA
V: TRBV6-1
J: TRBJ2-7
size: NA
length: 13
CDR3: CASSEGIGYEQYF
DNA: TGTGCCAGCAGTGAGGGGATCGGCTACGAGCAGTACTTC

D: NA
V: TRBV6-5
J: TRBJ1-6
size: once
length: 13
CDR3: CASSYGRPSPLHF
DNA: TGTGCCAGCAGTTACGGCAGACCCTCACCCCTCCACTTT

D: NA
V: TRBV7-2
J: TRBJ2-7
size: NA
length: 12
CDR3: CASSLGAPGQYF
DNA: TGTGCCAGCAGCTTAGGGGCTCCGGGGCAGTACTTC

D: NA
V: TRBV11-1
J: TRBJ2-7
size: NA
length: 14
CDR3: CASSLGAGHLEQYF
DNA: TGTGCCAGCAGCTTAGGGGCGGGACACCTTGAGCAGTACTTC

D: NA
V: TRBV5-6
J: TRBJ2-7
size: NA
length: 13
CDR3: CASSLDDSYEQYF
DNA: TGTGCCAGCAGCCTTGACGACTCCTACGAGCAGTACTTC

D: TRBD2
V: TRBV10-3
J: TRBJ2-3
size: NA
length: 13
CDR3: CAILAASTDTQYF
DNA: TGTGCCATCCTAGCGGCCAGCACAGATACGCAGTATTTT

D: NA
V: TRBV9
J: TRBJ1-1
size: NA
length: 15
CDR3: CASSVTGRMNTEAFF
DNA: TGTGCCAGCAGCGTGACAGGACGAATGAACACTGAAGCTTTCTTT

D: NA
V: TRBV6-5
J: TRBJ2-2
size: once
length: 12
CDR3: CASGPSSGELFF
DNA: TGTGCCAGCGGTCCAAGCTCAGGGGAGCTGTTTTTT

D: TRBD2
V: TRBV7-8
J: TRBJ2-7
size: NA
length: 14
CDR3: CASSQAGGVYEQYF
DNA: TGTGCCAGCAGCCAAGCGGGGGGCGTCTACGAGCAGTACTTC

D: NA
V: TRBV7-9
J: TRBJ2-7
size: once
length: 14
CDR3: CASSPPGLFYEQYF
DNA: TGTGCCAGCAGCCCTCCGGGACTCTTCTACGAGCAGTACTTC

D: NA
V: TRBV14
J: TRBJ2-7
size: NA
length: 18
CDR3: CASSQVWVGGRTGGEQYF
DNA: TGTGCCAGCAGCCAAGTGTGGGTCGGGGGCAGGACAGGAGGTGAGCAGTACTTC

D: NA
V: TRBV9
J: TRBJ2-7
size: NA
length: 14
CDR3: CASSPEDYNYEQYF
DNA: TGTGCCAGCAGCCCGGAGGACTATAACTACGAGCAGTACTTC

D: NA
V: TRBV7-8
J: TRBJ2-7
size: NA
length: 13
CDR3: CASSFDLSYEQYF
DNA: TGTGCCAGCAGCTTCGACTTGTCCTACGAGCAGTACTTC

D: TRBD2
V: TRBV30
J: TRBJ2-3
size: NA
length: 14
CDR3: CAWGLAGREWGQYF
DNA: TGTGCCTGGGGACTAGCGGGCCGTGAATGGGGGCAGTATTTT

D: NA
V: TRBV4-3
J: TRBJ1-2
size: NA
length: 15
CDR3: CASSQDIAVFYGYTF
DNA: TGCGCCAGCAGCCAAGATATCGCAGTCTTCTATGGCTACACCTTC

D: NA
V: TRBV10-3
J: TRBJ1-1
size: NA
length: 13
CDR3: CATKRDGNTEAFF
DNA: TGTGCCACAAAAAGGGACGGGAACACTGAAGCTTTCTTT